This TCR beta chain emerged from a study of shared clonotypes between healthy human individuals. Sequencing used immunoSEQ multiplex PCR; TCRdb keeps in-frame clones, though not all of them. The table shows about 690,000 clones, with about 90% occurring only once. Donors were healthy HIV-negative adults without recent acute infections or vaccinations. Concerning this clone: What it binds is not known.

General study points: Inspection by rarefaction showed sorted-subset sequencing to be incomplete despite large depth.

Sequenced material: memory CD8+ T cells from PBMCs. Subset noted: CD45RO+ cells pooled with CCR7-negative TemRA cells. The sequence was collected from a man aged 18-30 years in good health. Some clones in this sample may be carry-over from other donors' samples.

CDR3 protein: CASSLSGEASGPQADTQYF. CDR3 nucleotides: TGTGCCAGCAGTTTGTCCGGTGAGGCTAGCGGTCCTCAGGCGGATACGCAGTATTTT. The J gene is TRBJ2-3, the V gene TRBV28; TRBD2 agrees at 7 bases. The germline gives CDR1 MDHEN, CDR2 SYDVKM. The V segment lost 3 bases and the J segment 6 bases; nucleotides outside the gene matches: 21. The CDR3 consists of 19 residues.